The 21 T cell receptor beta chains in this list originate from one sample, sequenced in a study of shared clonotypes between healthy human individuals. Terminally differentiated effector memory CD45RA+ cells were excluded by CCR7 positive selection of CD45RO-negative cells. TCRdb's table, derived via immunoSEQ multiplex PCR, lists solely in-frame clones and lacks some. This table holds about 2.2 million clones, 80% to 95% found once. The sequenced sample consisted of naive CD8+ T cells from PBMCs. These receptors all come from a young man in good health. Some clones in this sample may be carry-over from other donors' samples.

V and J are TRBV25-1 and TRBJ2-3; D not certain. Germline V lookup: CDR1 MGHDK, CDR2 SYGVNS. The CDR3 sequence is 17 residues long. V was clipped by 6 bases and J by 6 bases, with 25 bases between them. CDR3 bases: TGTGCCAGCAGCGCCCCTCGTGAGCTATCCTCAATGGATACGCAGTATTTT. It translates to CASSAPRELSSMDTQYF.

The chain is built from TRBV6-1 and TRBJ2-4; D is uncertain. The ends were cut back, 7 bases at V and 1 base at J, with 8 bases in the middle. The CDR3 loop spans 13 amino acids. Germline V CDR1 and CDR2: MNHNS, SASEGT. The CDR3 region has the DNA TGTGCCAGCACCCCGCGGGCCAAAAACATTCAGTACTTC. It yields the protein CASTPRAKNIQYF.

The chain joins TRBV6-1 to TRBJ2-7, with D unresolved. V was shortened by 2 bases and J by 0 bases, with 11 bases between the two germline ends. CDR1 MNHNS and CDR2 SASEGT come from the germline V gene. The CDR3 is made up of 15 amino acids. In DNA form, the CDR3 reads TGTGCCAGCAGTGAACCGCACCTGAGCTCCTACGAGCAGTACTTC. This codes for CASSEPHLSSYEQYF.

As concerns this clone: Being one base from a much bigger clone, this may be a read error. The chain couples TRBV6-5 to TRBJ2-7; TRBD1 matches 11 bases. The V and J ends lost 4 bases and 3 bases, in that order; junction bases with no gene match: 2. The CDR3 loop spans 14 amino acids. In germline, CDR1 is MNHEY, CDR2 SVGAGI. The CDR3 DNA is TGTGCCAGCAGTTTGGGGACAGGGGGCTACGAGCAGTACTTC. Its protein is CASSLGTGGYEQYF.

A single count supports this clone. The J gene is TRBJ2-1, the V gene TRBV7-9; possible D gene TRBD2, 5 bases. V was clipped by 4 bases and J by 8 bases, with 6 bases between them. Germline V gene lookup returns CDR1 SEHNR and CDR2 FQNEAQ (reference sequence). CDR3 length: 11 residues. In DNA form, the CDR3 reads TGTGCCAGCAGCTACGGGGATGAGCAGTTCTTC. Translating gives CASSYGDEQFF. Using reference TRBV7-9 and TRBJ2-1 for the parts outside the CDR3, the full variable domain is DTGVSQNPRHKITKRGQNVTFRCDPISEHNRLYWYRQTLGQGPEFLTYFQNEAQLEKSRLLSDRFSAERPKGSFSTLEIQRTEQGDSAMYLCASSYGDEQFFGPGTRLTVL.

The CDR3 region has the DNA TGCGCCAGCAGCCCTAGACAGGGGTTTAGTGAAAAACTGTTTTTT. Its protein is CASSPRQGFSEKLFF. The chain has TRBV4-3 and TRBJ1-4; the match to TRBD1 covers 8 bases. Trimming took 4 bases from V and 7 from J; bases not matched to a gene: 8. The CDR3 has 15 amino acids. Germline assignment: CDR1 LGHNA and CDR2 YSLEER.

The CDR3 sequence: CASSLPGLAPDTQYF. The CDR3 DNA follows: TGCGCCAGCAGCCTACCGGGACTAGCTCCAGATACGCAGTATTTT. V gene TRBV5-1 combines with J gene TRBJ2-3; the match to TRBD2 covers 9 bases. Germline-derived CDR1 and CDR2 are SGHRS and YFSETQ. The CDR3 covers 15 residues. The V segment lost 4 bases and the J segment 4 bases; nucleotides outside the gene matches: 7.

The chain joins TRBV5-6 to TRBJ2-7; weak D call: TRBD2 (6 bases). The V and J ends lost 4 bases and 6 bases respectively, with 11 bases between them. The CDR3 is 12 residues long. CDR1 is SGHDT, CDR2 YYEEEE, per germline. The CDR3 DNA reads as TGTGCCAGCAGCCAATCGGAGGGCGAGCAGTACTTC. Translation: CASSQSEGEQYF.

This chain connects TRBV27 to TRBJ2-5; 14 positions match TRBD2. Germline CDR1 and CDR2: MNHEY and SMNVEV (reference sequence). The ends lost 6 bases at V and 10 bases at J; junction bases unmatched: 13. This CDR3 spans 16 amino acids. CDR3 residues: CASRPGSGLAGEVQYF. The DNA of the CDR3 is TGTGCCAGCAGACCCGGATCGGGACTAGCGGGAGAGGTCCAGTACTTC.

V usage is TRBV7-2 and J usage is TRBJ2-1; 7 nucleotides match TRBD1. CDR3 size: 18 residues. In germline, CDR1 is SGHTA, CDR2 FQGNSA. Trimming removed 1 base from V and 8 bases from J; junction bases left unmatched: 17. The CDR3 coding sequence is TGTGCCAGCAGCTTAGAGACCCGACAGGGTATAGTCTGGGATGAGCAGTTCTTC. This codes for CASSLETRQGIVWDEQFF.

Worth noting for this clone: A read error may account for a junction end that differs from germline. This sequence joins TRBV7-9 and TRBJ2-3, with 7 bases lining up with TRBD2. CDR1 and CDR2 from the germline V gene are SEHNR and FQNEAQ (reference sequence). The CDR3 totals 15 residues. This CDR3 is CAGRGTTISTDTQYF. In DNA form, the CDR3 reads TGTGCCGGCAGAGGGACTACAATTAGCACAGATACGCAGTATTTT.

With respect to this clone: This CDR3 is also generated by other DNA sequences in the sample. V usage is TRBV27 and J usage is TRBJ2-2; D gene unclear. Trimming pared 2 bases from V and 5 bases from J, leaving 6 bases between. Germline V gives CDR1 MNHEY, CDR2 SMNVEV (reference sequence). CDR3 length: 13 residues. The CDR3 DNA sequence: TGTGCCAGCAGTTTACTTAGTACCGGGGAGCTGTTTTTT. This gives the protein CASSLLSTGELFF.

The CDR3 region has the DNA TGTGCCAGCAGCTTTGGACAGGGGCGGTCTAATGAAAAACTGTTTTTT. Protein: CASSFGQGRSNEKLFF. This chain joins TRBV7-9 and TRBJ1-4, with TRBD1 matching 9 bases. This CDR3 has 16 residues. Losses at the gene ends were 3 bases for V and 3 bases for J; bases not matched to a gene: 5. Germline assignment: CDR1 SEHNR and CDR2 FQNEAQ (reference sequence). Full variable domain (remainder filled in from reference TRBV7-9 and TRBJ1-4): DTGVSQNPRHKITKRGQNVTFRCDPISEHNRLYWYRQTLGQGPEFLTYFQNEAQLEKSRLLSDRFSAERPKGSFSTLEIQRTEQGDSAMYLCASSFGQGRSNEKLFFGSGTQLSVL.

The genes are TRBV2 and TRBJ2-7; D not certain. The CDR3 extends over 12 amino acids. V lost 6 bases, J lost 6 bases, and 12 bases lay in between. CDR1 is SNHLY, CDR2 FYNNEI, per germline. DNA of the CDR3: TGTGCCAGCAGCGCAATTCGTCGCGAGCAGTACTTC. As protein: CASSAIRREQYF.

The V and J genes are TRBV25-1 and TRBJ1-2, with D unresolved. Germline CDR1 and CDR2: MGHDK and SYGVNS. The CDR3 is made up of 12 amino acids. V lost 5 bases and J 8 bases, leaving 12 bases between the germline ends. The CDR3 DNA reads as TGTGCCAGCAGTACGGGCTCCCAAGGCTACACCTTC. Translation: CASSTGSQGYTF.

The rearrangement uses TRBV5-1 and TRBJ2-2, with unresolved D. From germline, CDR1 is SGHRS and CDR2 YFSETQ. V lost 4 bases, J lost 15 bases, and 19 bases lay in between. The CDR3 runs to 13 residues. The CDR3 is CASSPTVPREVFF. The DNA of the CDR3 is TGCGCCAGCAGCCCCACAGTCCCCCGCGAGGTGTTTTTT.

This clone was seen just once. CDR3 protein: CSVAGGQGYTF. CDR3 bases: TGCAGCGTGGCGGGAGGACAGGGCTACACCTTC. J is TRBJ1-2 and V is TRBV29-1; possible D gene TRBD1, 6 bases. CDR1 SQVTM and CDR2 ANQGSEA come from the germline V gene. The CDR3 totals 11 residues. V was pared by 6 bases and J by 8 bases, with 13 bases between.

The chain employs TRBV6-1 and TRBJ1-2, with a possible D match to TRBD1 (5 bases). Trimming took 1 base from V and 3 from J, leaving 18 bases between them. Germline CDR1 MNHNS, CDR2 SASEGT. This CDR3 contains 17 residues. This chain's CDR3 is CASSEEVRVRSDYGYTF. Here the CDR3 DNA reads TGTGCCAGCAGTGAAGAGGTCAGGGTGCGCAGTGACTATGGCTACACCTTC.

The V call is TRBV7-9, the J call TRBJ2-7; tentative D call: TRBD1 (6 bases). V shed 7 bases and J shed 4 bases, with 14 bases lying between them. The CDR3 is made up of 13 amino acids. Germline loops: CDR1 SEHNR, CDR2 FQNEAQ (reference sequence). The CDR3: CASTMPGEYEQYF. The CDR3 nucleotides read TGTGCCAGCACCATGCCAGGGGAATACGAGCAGTACTTC.

The chain couples TRBV28 to TRBJ2-5; D might be TRBD1 (6 bases). The V gene lost 1 base and the J gene lost 5 bases, with 8 bases spanning the gap. Germline values: CDR1 MDHEN, CDR2 SYDVKM. The CDR3 is 13 amino acids. CDR3 DNA sequence: TGTGCCAGCAGTTTATCCCAGGGGGAGACCCAGTACTTC. It specifies CASSLSQGETQYF.

This chain links TRBV7-8 with TRBJ2-1; 9 bases match TRBD1. Losses at the gene ends were 6 bases for V and 9 bases for J; bases not matched to a gene: 12. Germline values: CDR1 SGHVS, CDR2 FQNEAQ. This CDR3 has 15 amino acids. As DNA, the CDR3 is TGTGCCAGCAGTTTCACCGGGACAGGGCCAACTGAGCAGTTCTTC. Its protein is CASSFTGTGPTEQFF.